Below are 4 T cell receptor beta chains sequenced from a single sample in a study of shared clonotypes between healthy human individuals. Some clones are missing from TCRdb's copy, which holds only in-frame ones; the method was immunoSEQ multiplex PCR. The profile covers approximately 500,000 clones, with less than 96% appearing a single time and roughly 0.06% taken by the ten largest. The sequenced sample consisted of naive CD4+ T cells sorted from blood. Subset noted: CD45RA+ positively selected. The receptors come from a woman in her 30s in good health.

The V call is TRBV5-1, the J call TRBJ2-7, with 7 bases matching TRBD2. CDR1 and CDR2 from the germline V gene are SGHRS and YFSETQ. Trimming removed 1 base from V and 2 bases from J; junction bases left unmatched: 6. The CDR3 length is 15 residues. CDR3 region: CASSLWASGTYEQYF. The CDR3 region has the DNA TGCGCCAGCAGCTTGTGGGCTAGCGGTACCTACGAGCAGTACTTC.

CDR3 sequence reads: CASSLGEGKTVAEAFF. CDR3 DNA sequence: TGTGCCAGCAGCTTAGGTGAGGGAAAGACAGTCGCTGAAGCTTTCTTT. This sequence joins TRBV5-6 and TRBJ1-1, with D possibly TRBD1 on 5 matching bases. Germline lookup yields CDR1 SGHDT and CDR2 YYEEEE. The ends were cut back, 2 bases at V and 6 bases at J, with 20 bases in the middle. The CDR3 contains 16 residues.

The chain couples TRBV18 to TRBJ2-6; no firm D call. The CDR3 extends over 15 amino acids. CDR1 is KGHSH and CDR2 is LQKENI in the germline V gene. Trimming removed 2 bases at V and 1 base at J, with 6 bases between. CDR3 in amino acids: CASSPGLSGANVLTF. The CDR3 nucleotides read TGTGCCAGCTCACCAGGGCTGTCTGGGGCCAACGTCCTGACTTTC.

This clone was observed a single time. This chain connects TRBV19 to TRBJ1-2; D not resolved. This CDR3 contains 17 residues. Looked up from germline, CDR1 is LNHDA and CDR2 is SQIVND (reference sequence). The ends were cut back, 3 bases at V and 5 bases at J, with 22 bases in the middle. CDR3 nucleotide sequence: TGTGCCAGTAGTATGGATGGCGGACTACAAGCACCGTATGGCTACACCTTC. Residues: CASSMDGGLQAPYGYTF.